This T cell receptor beta chain is from a study of CD8 T cells in ankylosing spondylitis. Study observations and caveats: The study looked at matched synovial fluid samples from ankylosing spondylitis patients. Disease-linked clones were reported to be significantly enriched there. What seemed typical of ankylosing spondylitis blood was a TCR beta motif built from roughly 8 highly homologous variants. Prior literature has documented some motif variants in synovial fluid and blood from reactive arthritis.

Quantitative 5'-RACE with molecular barcodes was used to make the TCR beta libraries. TCRdb recomputed calls from the 5' RACE reads with MiXCR, one row per CDR3 protein. Altogether over 200,000 distinct CDR3 sequences are present, around 17% being singletons, with the ten largest covering approximately 40%. Comment on this clonotype: No antigen is known for it.

This TCR was recovered from a male donor with ankylosing spondylitis. The sample consisted of blood, either unsorted or a sorted T cell fraction (not recorded which).

CDR3 DNA: TGCAGCGTTGAGGGTTTAGCGGGAAGTGAGCAGTTCTTC. Its translation is CSVEGLAGSEQFF. The chain joins TRBV29-1 to TRBJ2-1; 8 bases fit TRBD2. V lost 3 bases, J lost 9 bases, and 7 bases stayed unmatched. The germline V gene encodes CDR1 SQVTM and CDR2 ANQGSEA. The CDR3 loop spans 13 amino acids.